The following is a T cell receptor beta chain sequence with its context. This clonotype was found many times. Its recognized antigen is unknown. Nothing much larger sits one base from this clone, and base qualities are not available. The data are from a study of molecular identifiers for immune sequencing clone quantification (dated 2018 in TCRdb). For context, the study as a whole: For a replicate experiment, the RNA from either 20,000 or 100,000 naive CD8 T cells was divided into five aliquots, and four of those aliquots went on to sequencing. The study was a methods study using CD8 T cells to benchmark molecular-identifier clustering-based TCR repertoire sequencing (MIDCIRS) and TCR RNA copy counting.

The library was built by means of PCR. Reads for this sample came from a NextSeq 500. Bulk TCR libraries were generated as previously described, with the TCR primers listed in Table S5 used. The Qiagen AllPrep DNA/RNA kit was used to purify total RNA. Before analysis, reads from multiple sequencing runs of the same library were pooled. The study's own analysis went as follows. Reads were retained only if an exact TCR constant sequence was present, and the retained reads were trimmed to 150 nt and grouped according to their 12-nt molecular barcodes. Within each barcode group, reads were sub-clustered at a 15% Levenshtein threshold, and quality-weighted consensus sequences were built per RNA molecule. Non-functional sequences were excluded, and lower-count sequences lying one edit away from another sequence were also excluded. Barcode sub-clusters with fewer than 20% of the maximum read count were removed, based on fitting two negative binomial distributions. TCRdb trimmed the raw reads at Q25, called clones with MiXCR and kept productive beta chains. For every CDR3 protein sequence, its rows merge into one entry that carries the most common genes and DNA. In this record, the V and J calls reflect TCRdb's handling and not the investigators' own analysis. This sample comprises 97,000 or so distinct CDR3 sequences, about 24% of them detected only once. Of the sample, roughly 1% is held by the ten largest clones.

Results and caveats for the whole study, not just this receptor: Modeling gave about 3 recovered TCR RNA copies per cell versus around 9.9 by digital PCR, implying around 31% capture efficiency. In CMV-specific effector cells, clones with more than 20 RNA copies accounted for over 97% of molecules, whereas in naive cells such clones accounted for under 1%. The sizes of highly expanded clones could end up underestimated when identical TCR molecules share a barcode. The naive libraries included spiked-in Jurkat TCR RNA (about 9 copies' worth), and this Jurkat TCR RNA is not part of the donor repertoire. When barcode sub-clustering was omitted, TCR diversity was inflated by chimeric consensus sequences, with chimeras reaching as high as 47%. Spiked-in Jurkat TCR RNA equal to a single cell's worth was reported to be detectable even within one million naive CD8 T cells.

Libraries of naive CD8 T cells were built from 20,000 to 1,000,000 sorted cells, with 10%, 30% or 50% of the purified RNA used. Naive CD8 T cells were FACS-sorted as CD8+CD4-CCR7+CD45RA+ on a BD FACSAria II into RLT Plus buffer. To test detection sensitivity, Jurkat RNA equal to under 13 TCR copies was added to samples of roughly 18,000-1,000,000 naive CD8 T cells. CD8 T cells were enriched using RosetteSep CD8+ T Cell Enrichment Cocktail and Ficoll-Paque, and the enriched cells then underwent ACK red cell lysis. The CDR3 numbers 17 residues from cysteine through phenylalanine. This entry keeps only the CDR3 DNA: 51 bases, framed from base 1. The germline V gene provides CDR1 LGHNT and CDR2 FRNRAP. Germline trimming: 2 bases from V, 5 bases from J; junction bases outside gene matches: 7.

Here the chain combines TRBV12-5 and TRBJ2-2; 11 nucleotides in the junction match TRBD2. This TCR came from a human donor in good health. Some libraries in this study had Jurkat cell RNA spiked in. The sequenced material came from naive CD8+ T cells from blood, with Jurkat cell RNA spiked in. Read against the paper, the sample's cell subset or site label means: FACS-sorted CD8+CD4-CCR7+CD45RA+ naive T cells. The nucleotide sequence is TGTGCTAGTGGTTTGAGGTTGGCTAGCGGGAGGACCGGGGAGCTGTTTTTT. This gives the protein CASGLRLASGRTGELFF.